The 6 T cell receptor beta chains listed next were all sequenced from one sample in a study of blood T cells in healthy people across ages. A J-beta primer mix and a sample-barcoded 5' primer were used in a second PCR of about 7 to 12 cycles. MiXCR was run by TCRdb on the 5' RACE reads, yielding one entry per CDR3 protein. The sample has 1.5 million to 2 million distinct CDR3 sequences, approximately 28% seen once. The sample comprised blood. These receptors all come from a woman under 40 in good health.

V gene TRBV20-1 combines with J gene TRBJ2-3, with 7 bases that match TRBD2. The CDR3 has 15 amino acids. With 0 bases clipped from V and 2 bases from J, the junction kept 5 bases outside the gene matches. Looked up from germline, CDR1 is DFQATT and CDR2 is SNEGSKA (reference sequence). DNA of the CDR3: TGCAGTGCTAGAGATTGGGGGGGGACCACAGATACGCAGTATTTT. It codes for CSARDWGGTTDTQYF.

This clonotype came up a few times. The rearrangement joins TRBV12-3 or TRBV12-4 to TRBJ2-5, with TRBD2 matching 7 bases. The trim removed 5 bases at V and 5 bases at J, leaving 8 bases unmatched. The CDR3 sequence is 14 residues long. CDR3 sequence: CASSPRTSFETQYF. CDR3 nucleotide sequence: TGTGCCAGCAGTCCGAGGACTAGTTTTGAGACCCAGTACTTC.

V usage is TRBV5-6 and J usage is TRBJ2-1, with 7 nucleotides matching TRBD2. The DNA end favors TRBJ2-7, so the J call may be wrong. CDR1 and CDR2 from the germline V gene are SGHDT and YYEEEE. The CDR3 is made up of 16 amino acids. The DNA for the CDR3 is TGTGCCAGCAGCTTGGCCTTAGCGGGTTTCTACAATGAGCAGTACTTC. Amino acids: CASSLALAGFYNEQYF.

The chain links TRBV18 to TRBJ2-1; D is perhaps TRBD2 (6 bases). CDR1 is KGHSH, CDR2 LQKENI, per germline. Trimming stripped 2 bases from V and 2 bases from J, with 13 bases between. The length of the CDR3 is 16 residues. CDR3 protein: CASSPNLAPTYNEQFF. Written as DNA, the CDR3 is TGTGCCAGCTCACCAAATCTAGCGCCAACCTACAATGAGCAGTTCTTC. The whole variable domain, filled in from reference TRBV18 and TRBJ2-1, reads NAGVMQNPRHLVRRRGQEARLRCSPMKGHSHVYWYRQLPEEGLKFMVYLQKENIIDESGMPKERFSAEFPKEGPSILRIQQVVRGDSAAYFCASSPNLAPTYNEQFFGPGTRLTVL.

The chain joins TRBV19 to TRBJ1-5; D gene unclear. Germline V gene data show CDR1 as LNHDA and CDR2 as SQIVND (reference sequence). Trimming shortened V by 6 bases and J by 6 bases, and 12 bases separated the two germline ends. The CDR3 has 13 amino acids. The CDR3 loop is CASSIDGSQPQHF. CDR3 nucleotide sequence: TGTGCCAGTAGCATTGATGGTAGTCAGCCCCAGCATTTT. Complete variable domain (other parts from reference TRBV19 and TRBJ1-5): DGGITQSPKYLFRKEGQNVTLSCEQNLNHDAMYWYRQDPGQGLRLIYYSQIVNDFQKGDIAEGYSVSREKKESFPLTVTSAQKNPTAFYLCASSIDGSQPQHFGDGTRLSIL.

With respect to this clonotype: Mismatch with germline at one junction end may stem from a read error. The chain carries TRBV20-1 and TRBJ2-3; 13 nucleotides match TRBD2. The CDR3 loop spans 15 amino acids. CDR1 and CDR2 from the germline V gene are DFQATT and SNEGSKA (reference sequence). The CDR3 reads CSATGTSGKTDTRYF. CDR3 DNA sequence: TGCAGTGCCACCGGGACTAGCGGGAAGACAGATACGCGGTATTTT.